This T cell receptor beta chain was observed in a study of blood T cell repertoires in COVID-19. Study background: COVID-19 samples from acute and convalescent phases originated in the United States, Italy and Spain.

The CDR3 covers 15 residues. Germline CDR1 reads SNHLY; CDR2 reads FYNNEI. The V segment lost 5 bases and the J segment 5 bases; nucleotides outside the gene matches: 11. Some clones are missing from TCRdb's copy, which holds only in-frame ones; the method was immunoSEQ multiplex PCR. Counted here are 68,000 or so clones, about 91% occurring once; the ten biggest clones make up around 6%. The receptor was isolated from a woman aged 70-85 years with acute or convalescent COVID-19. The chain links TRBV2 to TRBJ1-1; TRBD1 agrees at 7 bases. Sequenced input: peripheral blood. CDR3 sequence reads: CASSLTGVEGTEAFF. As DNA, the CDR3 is TGTGCCAGCAGTCTAACAGGGGTGGAAGGAACTGAAGCTTTCTTT.